Below are 27 T cell receptor beta chains sequenced from a single sample in a study of response to subunit inactivated influenza vaccine (dated by TCRdb to 2017 to 2018). Libraries were made using RT-PCR. Sequencing was carried out with an Illumina HiSeq 2500. TCRdb reanalyzed the raw reads on its own, using fastp at Q25 for trimming and MiXCR for clone calling, and kept in-frame beta chains. Duplicate CDR3 protein sequences are folded into a single record with the most common DNA and genes. The sample table lists around 500,000 distinct CDR3 sequences, around 9.9% of them with a count of one. The ten largest clones capture approximately 12% of the sample. The time point label on this specimen signifies: 45 days after influenza vaccine administration. The source was PBMCs from blood, collected about 40 days after vaccination. The receptors shown here come from a man aged 45 to 65 who received an inactivated influenza vaccine. Donor details come from another sample of the same person, matched by shared clones.

There are many counts of this clonotype. The rearrangement uses TRBV5-5 and TRBJ2-3; D is unresolved. With 0 bases removed from V and 2 bases from J, the gap between germline ends came to 10 bases. The CDR3 loop spans 15 amino acids. Germline CDR1 SGHKS, CDR2 YYEKEE (reference sequence). As DNA, the CDR3 is TGTGCCAGCAGCTTGGCCTCATATTACACAGATACGCAGTATTTT. Translated: CASSLASYYTDTQYF.

This clonotype was counted many times. The chain has TRBV5-1 and TRBJ2-3; TRBD2 might be the D (5 bases). The CDR3 sequence is 13 residues long. Deletions cut 0 bases from V and 7 bases from J, with 9 bases between. Germline V gene lookup returns CDR1 SGHRS and CDR2 YFSETQ. The CDR3 sequence: CASSLGREYTQYF. As DNA, the CDR3 is TGCGCCAGCAGCTTGGGACGGGAATATACGCAGTATTTT.

The rearrangement joins TRBV5-1 to TRBJ2-7, with TRBD2 matching 7 bases. The germline V gene has CDR1 SGHRS and CDR2 YFSETQ. The CDR3 contains 15 residues. V gave up 0 bases and J gave up 6 bases; unmatched junction bases: 9. CDR3 loop: CASSLESAGVSEQYF. DNA for the CDR3: TGCGCCAGCAGCTTGGAATCGGCGGGAGTCTCCGAGCAGTACTTC.

This clonotype was picked up a small number of times. This sequence joins TRBV5-8 and TRBJ1-5, with TRBD1 as a possible D gene (6 bases). This CDR3 has 16 residues. V was trimmed by 4 bases and J by 2 bases, leaving 16 bases between them. Germline CDR1 reads SGHTS; CDR2 reads YDEGEE. The CDR3 loop is CASSPRTGIGNQPQHF. The CDR3, as DNA: TGTGCCAGCAGCCCCCGTACAGGGATTGGCAATCAGCCCCAGCATTTT.

The V and J genes are TRBV15 and TRBJ1-4; D is undetermined. The germline V gene encodes CDR1 LNHNV and CDR2 YYDKDF (reference sequence). The CDR3 runs to 14 residues. V lost 2 bases to trimming and J lost 7 bases, with 11 bases between them. CDR3 nucleotides: TGTGCCACCAGCAGACCGTGGACTGGTGAAAAACTGTTTTTT. Protein product: CATSRPWTGEKLFF. Full variable domain (remainder filled in from reference TRBV15 and TRBJ1-4): DAMVIQNPRYQVTQFGKPVTLSCSQTLNHNVMYWYQQKSSQAPKLLFHYYDKDFNNEADTPDNFQSRRPNTSFCFLDIRSPGLGDTAMYLCATSRPWTGEKLFFGSGTQLSVL.

This clonotype was recorded a few times. V usage is TRBV7-8 and J usage is TRBJ1-1; D is ambiguous. CDR1 is SGHVS and CDR2 is FQNEAQ in the germline V gene. The CDR3 length is 16 residues. Trimming removed 5 bases at V and 0 bases at J, with 16 bases between. CDR3 in DNA: TGTGCCAGCAGCCCACACTGGGCCGAGGTGAACACTGAAGCTTTCTTT. Its translation is CASSPHWAEVNTEAFF.

This clonotype appeared a few times. The chain is built from TRBV6-2 or TRBV6-3 and TRBJ2-7; D is possibly TRBD1 (6 bases). This CDR3 region has 13 residues. Trimming pared 6 bases from V and 3 bases from J, leaving 12 bases between. CDR1 is MNHEY and CDR2 is SVGEGT in the germline V gene. In DNA form, the CDR3 reads TGTGCCAGCAGGGGGACACTCCACTACGAGCAGTACTTC. It specifies CASRGTLHYEQYF.

The sample holds many counts of this clonotype. The rearrangement links TRBV29-1 to TRBJ2-7; 7 positions match TRBD2. The V and J ends lost 3 bases and 3 bases, in that order; junction bases with no gene match: 8. Germline V gene data show CDR1 as SQVTM and CDR2 as ANQGSEA. The CDR3 covers 14 residues. In nucleotides, the CDR3 is TGCAGCGTTGAGGAGGGAGGGCCCTTCTACGAGCAGTACTTC. Its translation is CSVEEGGPFYEQYF.

The chain has TRBV14 and TRBJ2-1, with TRBD2 as a possible D gene (6 bases). Germline V lookup: CDR1 SGHDN, CDR2 FVKESK. CDR3 length equals 14 residues. V gave up 4 bases and J gave up 5 bases, with 12 bases separating them. CDR3 sequence reads: CASSPGLINNEQFF. CDR3 nucleotides: TGTGCCAGCAGCCCGGGACTTATTAACAATGAGCAGTTCTTC.

In this sample, this clonotype turned up a few times. The chain carries TRBV10-3 and TRBJ2-3; D unclear. This CDR3 region has 17 residues. Trimming took off 6 bases at V and 4 bases at J, with 23 bases between the two ends. Germline CDR1 reads ENHRY; CDR2 reads SYGVKD. The CDR3 is CAIRKRVRQDLADTQYF. CDR3 DNA sequence: TGTGCCATCAGGAAACGGGTGAGGCAGGATCTCGCAGATACGCAGTATTTT.

The chain joins TRBV20-1 to TRBJ2-3; D is tentatively TRBD1 or TRBD2 (5 bases each). CDR3 size: 13 residues. Between the trimmed V and J ends, which lost 1 base and 6 bases, there was a span of 11 bases. Germline CDR1 and CDR2: DFQATT and SNEGSKA (reference sequence). The CDR3 DNA reads TGCAGTGCTAGAGGGGGGAACGGGGATACGCAGTATTTT. Translating it yields CSARGGNGDTQYF.

DNA for the CDR3: TGTGCCAGCTCACCAAATACAGAGACCCAGTACTTC. This gives the protein CASSPNTETQYF. This chain uses TRBV18 with TRBJ2-5; D ambiguous. V dropped 2 bases and J dropped 4 bases, with 5 bases sitting between them. The CDR3 is made up of 12 amino acids. Germline values: CDR1 KGHSH, CDR2 LQKENI.

Only a few counts were recorded for this clonotype. The rearrangement joins TRBV19 to TRBJ2-1; D may be TRBD2 (6 bases). In germline, CDR1 is LNHDA, CDR2 SQIVND (reference sequence). V gave up 8 bases and J gave up 8 bases, with 19 bases separating them. The CDR3 covers 14 residues. Here the CDR3 reads CASWGGGSVDEQFF. The CDR3 nucleotides are TGTGCCAGTTGGGGTGGGGGGAGTGTTGATGAGCAGTTCTTC.

This chain links TRBV20-1 with TRBJ2-1; TRBD2 matches at 13 bases. With V trimmed by 6 bases and J by 8 bases, 7 bases remained unmatched. Germline lookup yields CDR1 DFQATT and CDR2 SNEGSKA (reference sequence). The CDR3 covers 14 residues. The CDR3 spells CSAIRLAGGYEQFF. In nucleotides, the CDR3 is TGCAGTGCAATCCGACTAGCGGGGGGCTATGAGCAGTTCTTC.

The V and J genes are TRBV6-1 and TRBJ2-1; 8 bases align to TRBD2. The germline CDR1 and CDR2 sequences are MNHNS and SASEGT. V gave up 8 bases and J gave up 4 bases; unmatched junction bases: 13. The CDR3 has 16 residues. In nucleotides, the CDR3 is TGTGCCAGCTCCTATGGGGGCGGGGGGATATACAATGAGCAGTTCTTC. The encoded protein is CASSYGGGGIYNEQFF.

This clonotype showed up many times. The chain employs TRBV4-2 and TRBJ2-1, with 11 bases matching TRBD2. V gave up 4 bases and J gave up 5 bases; unmatched junction bases: 10. This CDR3 has 17 residues. CDR1 is LGHNA, CDR2 YNFKEQ, per germline. The CDR3 nucleotides are TGTGCCAGCAGCCTCTTCACACTAGCGGGGGAGGACAATGAGCAGTTCTTC. Its translation is CASSLFTLAGEDNEQFF.

There are many counts of this clonotype. The chain carries TRBV10-3 and TRBJ2-3; tentatively, D is TRBD1 (5 bases). This CDR3 comprises 14 residues. The ends were cut back, 2 bases at V and 0 bases at J, with 6 bases in the middle. Germline V gene lookup returns CDR1 ENHRY and CDR2 SYGVKD. The CDR3 DNA is TGTGCCATCAGTGAGAAGGGGAGCACAGATACGCAGTATTTT. Amino acid sequence: CAISEKGSTDTQYF.

The sample holds many counts of this clonotype. V is TRBV20-1 and J is TRBJ2-3, with 9 bases matching TRBD2. CDR3 length equals 13 residues. The V gene end was trimmed by 6 bases and the J gene end by 3 bases; junction bases not matched to a gene: 4. Germline lookup yields CDR1 DFQATT and CDR2 SNEGSKA (reference sequence). DNA for the CDR3: TGCAGTGCGTTAGCGGGAGTGACAGATACGCAGTATTTT. Its protein is CSALAGVTDTQYF.

This clonotype was observed many times. The V gene is TRBV12-3 or TRBV12-4, the J gene TRBJ2-1; 10 nucleotides line up with TRBD2. This CDR3 contains 15 residues. The J segment lost 2 bases and the V segment lost 5 bases, leaving 3 bases of the junction unmatched. The DNA of the CDR3 is TGTGCCAGCAGTCCTAGCGGGGGTGCCTACAATGAGCAGTTCTTC. Protein sequence: CASSPSGGAYNEQFF.

A few counts support this clonotype. This chain connects TRBV24-1 to TRBJ2-5; TRBD1 aligns across 9 bases. Germline V gene sequence: CDR1 KGHDR, CDR2 SFDVKD. This CDR3 has 15 residues. V shed 4 bases and J 1 base; nucleotides not matched to a gene: 3. CDR3 sequence reads: CATSDRGQGQETQYF. As DNA, the CDR3 is TGTGCCACCAGTGACCGGGGACAGGGCCAAGAGACCCAGTACTTC.

This clonotype was observed many times. The rearrangement uses TRBV5-1 and TRBJ2-2; the D gene is possibly TRBD1 (6 bases). CDR3 length equals 14 residues. Germline V gene data show CDR1 as SGHRS and CDR2 as YFSETQ. Trimming pared 4 bases from V and 4 bases from J, leaving 11 bases between. The CDR3 region has the DNA TGCGCCAGCAGCCCCACAGGGTTCACCGGGGAGCTGTTTTTT. This gives the protein CASSPTGFTGELFF.

The chain uses TRBV20-1 and TRBJ2-7, with D perhaps matching TRBD1 or TRBD2 (6 bases each). Trimming stripped 3 bases from V and 0 bases from J, with 15 bases between. Per germline, CDR1 DFQATT and CDR2 SNEGSKA (reference sequence). CDR3 size: 15 residues. The CDR3 region is CSARAWGASSYEQYF. In nucleotides, the CDR3 is TGCAGTGCTAGGGCTTGGGGGGCTAGCTCCTACGAGCAGTACTTC.

The chain has TRBV7-9 and TRBJ2-1; 10 nucleotides align to TRBD2. The V gene's germline CDR1 is SEHNR and CDR2 FQNEAQ (reference sequence). The CDR3 sequence is 16 residues long. V was clipped by 7 bases and J by 4 bases; unmatched bases: 10. The CDR3 region is CASTPPGTSEYNEQFF. CDR3 DNA sequence: TGTGCCAGCACCCCTCCCGGGACTAGCGAGTACAATGAGCAGTTCTTC.

The chain joins TRBV13 to TRBJ2-3, with TRBD2 identical over 8 bases. V was pared by 1 base and J by 8 bases, with 5 bases of the junction left unmatched. The V gene's germline CDR1 is PRHDT and CDR2 FYEKMQ (reference sequence). The CDR3 consists of 14 residues. The CDR3 DNA reads TGTGCCAGCAGCTTAGTCGGGGGGGGAGGTACGCAGTATTTT. This translates into CASSLVGGGGTQYF.

This clonotype has a count of ten or more. V is TRBV15 and J is TRBJ2-3; D is perhaps TRBD2 (7 bases). Between the trimmed V and J ends, which lost 1 base and 1 base, there was a span of 15 bases. This CDR3 comprises 17 residues. Germline CDR1 reads LNHNV; CDR2 reads YYDKDF (reference sequence). CDR3 loop: CATSRATGRDGTDTQYF. CDR3 sequence (DNA): TGTGCCACCAGCAGAGCTACAGGGAGGGACGGCACAGATACGCAGTATTTT.

The rearrangement uses TRBV12-3 or TRBV12-4 and TRBJ2-2, with 14 bases fitting TRBD2. J lost 6 bases, V lost 3 bases, and 12 bases had no gene match. The CDR3 runs to 19 residues. The CDR3 reads CASSFQKPGLAGVPGELFF. The CDR3 DNA reads as TGTGCCAGCAGTTTCCAAAAACCGGGACTAGCGGGAGTACCCGGGGAGCTGTTTTTT.

This clonotype turned up a few times. The chain links TRBV15 to TRBJ2-5, with D perhaps matching TRBD1 (6 bases). Looked up from germline, CDR1 is LNHNV and CDR2 is YYDKDF (reference sequence). V shed 3 bases and J shed 5 bases, with 13 bases lying between them. The CDR3 contains 14 residues. CDR3 residues: CATSSFGGEETQYF. In DNA form, the CDR3 reads TGTGCCACCAGCAGTTTTGGGGGCGAGGAGACCCAGTACTTC.